This passage covers 30 T cell receptor beta chains from one sample sequenced in a study of long-term antiretroviral therapy in people with HIV. The immunoSEQ assay was v3.0, run at survey level. Sequencing was performed with immunoSEQ multiplex PCR; in TCRdb, only in-frame clones are kept and a portion is missing. The sample holds over 20,000 clones, around 87% seen once. The sequenced sample was unsorted PBMCs, obtained 1.9 years after starting antiretroviral therapy. These receptors came from a woman aged 30 to 39 with HIV.

The rearrangement links TRBV25-1 to TRBJ2-1; perhaps TRBD1 as D (5 bases). CDR3 length: 14 amino acids. Germline values: CDR1 MGHDK, CDR2 SYGVNS. Trimming cost V 7 bases and J 4 bases, with 14 bases left between them. The CDR3 loop is CASNSPGYYNEQFF. As DNA, the CDR3 is TGTGCCAGCAATTCCCCAGGGTATTACAATGAGCAGTTCTTC.

This chain uses TRBV4-1 with TRBJ1-3; D gene ambiguous. CDR3 length: 16 amino acids. V was trimmed by 0 bases and J by 0 bases, leaving 9 bases between them. Looked up from germline, CDR1 is MGHRA and CDR2 is YSYEKL. The CDR3 spells CASSQDMALSGNTIYF. The CDR3 DNA reads TGCGCCAGCAGCCAAGATATGGCCCTCTCTGGAAACACCATATATTTT.

The rearrangement joins TRBV29-1 to TRBJ2-2; 8 bases map to TRBD2. Germline lookup yields CDR1 SQVTM and CDR2 ANQGSEA. The V gene end was trimmed by 7 bases and the J gene end by 6 bases; junction bases not matched to a gene: 13. The CDR3 has 15 residues. CDR3 DNA sequence: TGCAGCGCCGACCGGTCGGGGGGGCTGTCCGGGGAGCTGTTTTTT. It is translated as CSADRSGGLSGELFF.

This chain joins TRBV4-2 and TRBJ2-3, with a possible D match to TRBD2 (5 bases). CDR3 length: 15 amino acids. Trimming cost V 1 base and J 0 bases, with 8 bases left between them. Germline V gene lookup returns CDR1 LGHNA and CDR2 YNFKEQ. The CDR3 DNA is TGTGCCAGCAGCCAAGGGAGGCTAAGCACAGATACGCAGTATTTT. Its translation: CASSQGRLSTDTQYF.

The chain links TRBV5-6 to TRBJ1-2; tentatively, D is TRBD1 (6 bases). The germline CDR1 and CDR2 sequences are SGHDT and YYEEEE. The V and J ends lost 6 bases and 4 bases respectively, with 22 bases between them. This CDR3 has 16 amino acids. CDR3 sequence (DNA): TGTGCCAGCAACTCTGGTACGGGGGCGCGGGGCTATGGCTACACCTTC. It specifies CASNSGTGARGYGYTF. Based on the CDR3 plus reference TRBV5-6 and TRBJ1-2, the full variable domain is DAGVTQSPTHLIKTRGQQVTLRCSPKSGHDTVSWYQQALGQGPQFIFQYYEEEERQRGNFPDRFSGHQFPNYSSELNVNALLLGDSALYLCASNSGTGARGYGYTFGSGTRLTVV.

The chain couples TRBV7-8 to TRBJ1-4, with D possibly TRBD1 on 6 matching bases. Trimming cost V 2 bases and J 7 bases, with 14 bases left between them. CDR3 length equals 15 residues. From germline, CDR1 is SGHVS and CDR2 FQNEAQ. The CDR3 protein is CASSLRGAFGEKLFF. The CDR3 bases are TGTGCCAGCAGCTTAAGGGGGGCTTTTGGTGAAAAACTGTTTTTT. The entire variable domain, with the rest obtained from reference TRBV7-8 and TRBJ1-4, is as follows: GAGVSQSPRYKVAKRGQDVALRCDPISGHVSLFWYQQALGQGPEFLTYFQNEAQLDKSGLPSDRFFAERPEGSVSTLKIQRTQQEDSAVYLCASSLRGAFGEKLFFGSGTQLSVL.

This rearrangement joins TRBV19 to TRBJ1-6; D remains unclear. The CDR3 covers 13 residues. With 3 bases removed from V and 9 bases from J, the gap between germline ends came to 9 bases. CDR1 is LNHDA, CDR2 SQIVND, per germline (reference sequence). Here the CDR3 reads CASSISPSSPLHF. In DNA form, the CDR3 reads TGTGCCAGTAGTATCTCTCCTTCTTCACCCCTCCACTTT.

The CDR3: CASSPFEGSGSPLHF. The CDR3 DNA sequence: TGTGCCAGCTCACCCTTCGAGGGGAGTGGGTCACCCCTCCACTTT. This chain uses TRBV18 with TRBJ1-6, with D possibly being TRBD1 (5 bases). This CDR3 comprises 15 residues. Trimming took 3 bases from V and 10 from J, leaving 16 bases between them. Germline V gene sequence: CDR1 KGHSH, CDR2 LQKENI.

The genes are TRBV5-6 and TRBJ2-3, with D possibly being TRBD2 (6 bases). The CDR3 consists of 15 residues. The germline gives CDR1 SGHDT, CDR2 YYEEEE. The V gene lost 0 bases and the J gene lost 4 bases, with 12 bases spanning the gap. For the CDR3, the DNA is TGTGCCAGCAGCTTGGCCGGGGGTGCGGCAGATACGCAGTATTTT. Translating gives CASSLAGGAADTQYF.

The chain uses TRBV18 and TRBJ2-2, with 7 bases that match TRBD1. V shed 3 bases, J shed 3 bases, and the junction held 1 base outside the gene matches. The V gene's germline CDR1 is KGHSH and CDR2 LQKENI. The CDR3 runs to 14 residues. The CDR3 coding sequence is TGTGCCAGCTCACCTGGACAGGACACCGGGGAGCTGTTTTTT. Residues: CASSPGQDTGELFF. Combining the CDR3 with reference TRBV18 and TRBJ2-2 gives the whole variable domain NAGVMQNPRHLVRRRGQEARLRCSPMKGHSHVYWYRQLPEEGLKFMVYLQKENIIDESGMPKERFSAEFPKEGPSILRIQQVVRGDSAAYFCASSPGQDTGELFFGEGSRLTVL.

By sample share, this clone is medium-sized. The gene calls are TRBV6-5 and TRBJ2-7, with D possibly matching TRBD1 (6 bases). Germline V gives CDR1 MNHEY, CDR2 SVGAGI. This CDR3 is 13 amino acids long. Between the trimmed V and J ends, which lost 5 bases and 6 bases, there was a span of 14 bases. CDR3 bases: TGTGCCAGCAGTACAGGGTTGTTGGGCGAGCAGTACGTC. It encodes CASSTGLLGEQYV.

V usage is TRBV5-5 and J usage is TRBJ2-7, with D tentatively TRBD1 (6 bases). Germline CDR1 SGHKS, CDR2 YYEKEE (reference sequence). Trimming took off 10 bases at V and 0 bases at J, with 17 bases between the two ends. The CDR3 spans 14 residues. The chain's CDR3 is CASRWGPSSYEQYV. The CDR3 DNA sequence: TGTGCCTCCCGGTGGGGGCCAAGCTCCTACGAGCAGTACGTC.

The chain joins TRBV19 to TRBJ1-1, with D perhaps matching TRBD1 (5 bases). V was clipped by 6 bases and J by 2 bases, with 10 bases between them. Per germline, CDR1 LNHDA and CDR2 SQIVND (reference sequence). This CDR3 has 13 residues. The CDR3 nucleotides are TGTGCCAGTAGCCCGGGGCGAAACACTGAAGCTTTCTTT. It encodes CASSPGRNTEAFF.

The V gene is TRBV2, the J gene TRBJ1-6, with 8 bases identical to TRBD1. The trim removed 4 bases at V and 0 bases at J, leaving 8 bases unmatched. The CDR3 is 18 residues long. Germline V gene lookup returns CDR1 SNHLY and CDR2 FYNNEI. The DNA for the CDR3 is TGTGCCAGCAGTGGCACAGGGGGGCCTGGCTCCTATAATTCACCCCTCCACTTT. It translates to CASSGTGGPGSYNSPLHF.

The chain recombines TRBV6-1 with TRBJ2-3; the D gene is possibly TRBD2 (5 bases). This CDR3 contains 15 residues. V lost 6 bases, J lost 0 bases, and 13 bases lay in between. Germline loops: CDR1 MNHNS, CDR2 SASEGT. The CDR3 coding sequence is TGTGCCAGCAGGATAGGAGGAAAGAGCACAGATACGCAGTATTTT. It is translated as CASRIGGKSTDTQYF.

The chain employs TRBV9 and TRBJ2-1, with 15 bases matching TRBD2. The CDR3 covers 16 residues. Per germline, CDR1 SGDLS and CDR2 YYNGEE. Germline trimming cut 0 bases from V and 8 bases from J; bases unmatched to any gene: 3. CDR3 protein: CASSVGTSGGGDEQFF. CDR3 sequence (DNA): TGTGCCAGCAGCGTAGGGACTAGCGGGGGGGGAGATGAGCAGTTCTTC.

The rearrangement joins TRBV7-9 to TRBJ1-2; TRBD1 matches 7 bases. The ends lost 3 bases at V and 4 bases at J; junction bases unmatched: 2. The germline V gene encodes CDR1 SEHNR and CDR2 FQNEAQ (reference sequence). The CDR3 totals 13 residues. The CDR3 spells CASSLGQSYGYTF. The DNA of the CDR3 is TGTGCCAGCAGCTTGGGACAGAGCTATGGCTACACCTTC.

V usage is TRBV29-1 and J usage is TRBJ2-5; D unclear. There are 12 residues in the CDR3. Germline-derived CDR1 and CDR2 are SQVTM and ANQGSEA. The ends were cut back, 5 bases at V and 4 bases at J, with 11 bases in the middle. The CDR3 nucleotides are TGCAGCGTTCCCCTCGTCCGAGAGACCCAGTACTTC. Its translation: CSVPLVRETQYF.

In this sample, this clone turned up once. The chain combines TRBV7-9 with TRBJ2-5; a possible D gene is TRBD1 (5 bases). With 1 base removed from V and 5 bases from J, the gap between germline ends came to 11 bases. Germline assignment: CDR1 SEHNR and CDR2 FQNEAQ (reference sequence). This CDR3 comprises 14 residues. The CDR3 nucleotides are TGTGCCAGCAGCTTAGAGGCAGGGCTGGAGACCCAGTACTTC. Translated, it gives CASSLEAGLETQYF.

The gene calls are TRBV6-1 and TRBJ1-2; D not certain. Trimming took off 5 bases at V and 4 bases at J, with 17 bases between the two ends. Germline loops: CDR1 MNHNS, CDR2 SASEGT. The CDR3 has 15 residues. CDR3 loop: CASSHIMRKTYGYTF. The DNA for the CDR3 is TGTGCCAGCAGTCATATTATGCGAAAGACCTATGGCTACACCTTC.

The rearrangement links TRBV6-1 to TRBJ1-5, with D unclear. This CDR3 spans 13 amino acids. The V end was cut by 3 bases, the J end by 3 bases, with 6 bases between. Germline CDR1 is MNHNS and CDR2 is SASEGT. CDR3 DNA sequence: TGTGCCAGCAGTGAGGCAGACAATCAGCCCCAGCATTTT. Its protein product is CASSEADNQPQHF.

This clone was seen a handful of times. The chain is built from TRBV5-1 and TRBJ2-7; D perhaps matches TRBD1 (5 bases). CDR3 length equals 11 residues. V lost 6 bases and J 4 bases, leaving 8 bases between the germline ends. The germline gives CDR1 SGHRS, CDR2 YFSETQ. CDR3 sequence: CASNTGYEQYF. The CDR3 region has the DNA TGCGCCAGCAACACAGGTTACGAGCAGTACTTC.

This chain's CDR3 is CASSFHYEQYF. CDR3 in DNA: TGTGCCAGCAGCTTTCACTACGAGCAGTACTTC. The chain combines TRBV7-2 with TRBJ2-7, with D uncertain. CDR1 is SGHTA and CDR2 is FQGNSA in the germline V gene. The CDR3 runs to 11 residues. Trimming removed 3 bases at V and 3 bases at J, with 3 bases between.

This chain joins TRBV29-1 and TRBJ1-2, with D uncertain. V lost 7 bases to trimming and J lost 0 bases, with 12 bases between them. Germline CDR1 reads SQVTM; CDR2 reads ANQGSEA. The CDR3 spans 13 residues. In DNA form, the CDR3 reads TGCAGCGGCCTGCTGGGGACTAACTATGGCTACACCTTC. Translation gives CSGLLGTNYGYTF.

The V call is TRBV7-9, the J call TRBJ2-1, with D uncertain. The germline gives CDR1 SEHNR, CDR2 FQNEAQ (reference sequence). Deletions cut 5 bases from V and 5 bases from J, with 7 bases between. The CDR3 has 12 residues. CDR3 sequence (DNA): TGTGCCAGCAGCCGACCAGACAATGAGCAGTTCTTC. Encoded protein: CASSRPDNEQFF.

The chain has TRBV6-5 and TRBJ1-5; D remains ambiguous. V was cut by 8 bases and J by 7 bases, with 21 bases left in between. Germline CDR1 reads MNHEY; CDR2 reads SVGAGI. This CDR3 is built from 15 residues. CDR3 sequence reads: CASGSSGGGGQPQHF. The CDR3 coding sequence is TGTGCCAGCGGGAGCTCAGGTGGTGGCGGCCAGCCCCAGCATTTT.

Worth noting for this clone: This same CDR3 is encoded by further DNA sequences in the sample. This chain links TRBV5-8 with TRBJ1-2; 8 nucleotides match TRBD1. The CDR3 has 13 residues. With 6 bases clipped from V and 4 bases from J, the junction kept 5 bases outside the gene matches. Germline V gives CDR1 SGHTS, CDR2 YDEGEE. CDR3 bases: TGTGCCAGCAACCTCGACAGGGGCTATGGCTACACCTTC. It is translated as CASNLDRGYGYTF.

The chain employs TRBV30 and TRBJ2-7; a possible D gene is TRBD1 (5 bases). Germline V lookup: CDR1 GTSNPN, CDR2 SVGIG (reference sequence). The CDR3 is 13 residues long. V dropped 0 bases and J dropped 5 bases, with 11 bases sitting between them. CDR3 sequence (DNA): TGTGCCTGGAGTGTAGGACACGAAGACGAGCAGTACTTC. The encoded protein is CAWSVGHEDEQYF.

The chain employs TRBV12-5 and TRBJ2-1, with D possibly being TRBD1 (5 bases). The CDR3 contains 15 residues. V was shortened by 1 base and J by 5 bases, with 12 bases between the two germline ends. The germline V gene encodes CDR1 LGHNT and CDR2 FRNRAP. CDR3 bases: TGTGCTAGTGGTTTGGGGTGGGGCGGCCACAATGAGCAGTTCTTC. This sequence encodes CASGLGWGGHNEQFF.

V and J are TRBV12-5 and TRBJ1-1, with D maybe TRBD1 (5 bases). With 0 bases removed from V and 6 bases from J, the gap between germline ends came to 17 bases. The germline gives CDR1 LGHNT, CDR2 FRNRAP. The CDR3 covers 16 residues. The CDR3 loop reads CASGLVLEQDGPEAFF. In DNA form, the CDR3 reads TGTGCTAGTGGTTTGGTACTAGAACAGGACGGTCCTGAAGCTTTCTTT.